A single T cell receptor (beta chain) is shown here with its context. The junction departs from germline at one end; a sequencing error may be responsible. TCRdb processed the RT-PCR reads anew with MiXCR; each CDR3 protein has one entry. The sample gives just under 550,000 distinct CDR3 sequences, roughly a quarter of which show up once; approximately 3% is in the top ten. Germline lookup yields CDR1 DFQATT and CDR2 SNEGSKA (reference sequence). This CDR3 comprises 10 residues. These data originate in a study of response to subunit inactivated influenza vaccine. This sample was shared with a second study, whose subject was T cells expressing NK-cell markers. This second report adds: As the method of synthesis, 5'RACE template switching with UMIs yielded TCR beta cDNA. Sorted CD3+CD56-NKG2C+, CD3+CD56+NKG2C+ and CD3+CD56+NKG2C- T cells supplied the TCR beta repertoires. Serological testing identified most of the eight sequenced donors as HCMV-seropositive and one as seronegative. The study found these clonotypes also leading the CD3+CD56-NKG2C+ fraction in a handful of donors.

This sequence joins TRBV20-1 and TRBJ2-7; 7 positions match TRBD1. This clonotype was sampled from a man aged 50 or older who received an inactivated influenza vaccine. Sequenced here: CD4+ T cells sorted from PBMCs, sampled roughly 13 days after vaccination. In nucleotides, the CDR3 is TGCAGTGCCGTGACGGGACAGCCGGTTTTC. This gives the protein CSAVTGQPVF.